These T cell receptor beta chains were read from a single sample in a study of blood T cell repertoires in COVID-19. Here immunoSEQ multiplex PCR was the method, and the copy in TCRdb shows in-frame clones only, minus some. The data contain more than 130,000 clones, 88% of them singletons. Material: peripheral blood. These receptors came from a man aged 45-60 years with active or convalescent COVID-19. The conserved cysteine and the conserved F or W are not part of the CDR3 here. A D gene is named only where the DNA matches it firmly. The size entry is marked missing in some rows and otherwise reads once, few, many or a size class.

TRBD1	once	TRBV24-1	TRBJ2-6	ATSDPQGADGANVLT
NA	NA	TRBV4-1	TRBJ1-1	ASSPTRVVRRNTEAF
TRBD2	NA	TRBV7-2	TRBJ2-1	ASSFTAAGAYNEQF
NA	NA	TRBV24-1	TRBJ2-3	ATSDPRGTDTQY
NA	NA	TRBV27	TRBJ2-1	ASSLWAPYNEQF
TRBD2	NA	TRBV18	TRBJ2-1	ASSPQAPSGSGDEQF
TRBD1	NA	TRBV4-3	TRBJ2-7	ASSVTGGAWHEQY
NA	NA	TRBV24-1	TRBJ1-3	ATSDFAGRSLN
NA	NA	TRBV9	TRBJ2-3	ASSVFGSTDTQY
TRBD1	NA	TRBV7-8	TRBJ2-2	ASSLANRGANTGELF
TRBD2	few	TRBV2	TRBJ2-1	ASSEAGGVANEQF
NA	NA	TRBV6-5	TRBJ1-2	ASSTGSSYGYT
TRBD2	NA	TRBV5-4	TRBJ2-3	ASSLQGLAGGRLSTDTQY
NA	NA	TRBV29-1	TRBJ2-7	SVRDKEYEQY
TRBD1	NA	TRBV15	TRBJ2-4	ATSLDRDKNIQY
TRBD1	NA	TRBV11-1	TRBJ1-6	ASSHPGQGALH